This T cell receptor beta chain was profiled in a study of cytomegalovirus exposure and HLA in healthy donors. The overall study: When 300 to 500 donors were genotyped, 81% of them were found to fall in the Caucasian-associated ancestry cluster. Overall study results and limits: The authors listed approximately 160 TCR beta chains as cytomegalovirus-associated.

The study ran its PCR with 60 Vbeta and 13 Jbeta primers. Some clones are missing from TCRdb's copy, which holds only in-frame ones; the method was immunoSEQ multiplex PCR. The table has 150,000 to 200,000 clones, around 77% seen once. Comments on this clone: Its antigen is undetermined.

These donors counted as nominally healthy when sampled, but unrecorded immune exposures were likely. CDR3 length equals 11 residues. V gave up 3 bases and J gave up 7 bases, with 6 bases separating them. The germline gives CDR1 MGHDK, CDR2 SYGVNS. This chain connects TRBV25-1 to TRBJ1-2; no firm D call. The sequence was obtained from a woman between 40 and 50 years old in good health and CMV-seronegative. Sequences were obtained from PBMCs. CDR3 coding DNA: TGTGCCAGCAGTGACCCCAGTGGCTACACCTTC. The encoded protein is CASSDPSGYTF.